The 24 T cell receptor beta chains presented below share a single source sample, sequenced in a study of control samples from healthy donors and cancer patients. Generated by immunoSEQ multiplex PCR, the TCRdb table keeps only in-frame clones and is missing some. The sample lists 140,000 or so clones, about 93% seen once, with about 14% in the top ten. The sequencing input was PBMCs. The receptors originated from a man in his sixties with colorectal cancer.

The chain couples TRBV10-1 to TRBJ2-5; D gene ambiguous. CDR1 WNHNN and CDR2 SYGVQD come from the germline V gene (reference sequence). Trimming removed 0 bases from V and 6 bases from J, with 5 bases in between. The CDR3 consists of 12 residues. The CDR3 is CASSESGKTQYF. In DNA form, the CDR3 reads TGCGCCAGCAGTGAGTCGGGGAAGACCCAGTACTTC.

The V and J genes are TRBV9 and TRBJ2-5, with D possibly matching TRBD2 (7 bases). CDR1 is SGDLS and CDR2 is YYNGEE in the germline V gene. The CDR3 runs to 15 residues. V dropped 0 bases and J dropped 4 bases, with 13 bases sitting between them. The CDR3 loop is CASSVGGGRGETQYF. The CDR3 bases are TGTGCCAGCAGCGTAGGGGGGGGGCGCGGAGAGACCCAGTACTTC.

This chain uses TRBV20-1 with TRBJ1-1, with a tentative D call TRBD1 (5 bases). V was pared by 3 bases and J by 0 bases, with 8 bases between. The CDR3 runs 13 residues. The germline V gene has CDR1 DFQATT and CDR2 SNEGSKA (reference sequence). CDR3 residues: CSASDSLNTEAFF. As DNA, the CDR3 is TGCAGTGCTAGTGACAGTTTGAACACTGAAGCTTTCTTT.

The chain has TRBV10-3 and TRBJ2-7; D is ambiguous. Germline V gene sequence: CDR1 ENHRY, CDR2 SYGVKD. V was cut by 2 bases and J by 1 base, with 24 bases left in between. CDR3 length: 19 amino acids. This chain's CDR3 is CAISETLLAVYEKSYEQYF. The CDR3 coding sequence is TGTGCCATCAGTGAGACCCTATTGGCAGTCTACGAGAAGTCCTACGAGCAGTACTTC.

CDR3 in DNA: TGTGCCAGCAGTCCCGGGACAGGATCCTTTGGCAATCAGCCCCAGCATTTT. Protein: CASSPGTGSFGNQPQHF. The chain recombines TRBV6-6 with TRBJ1-5; 8 bases agree with TRBD1. After removal of 5 bases from V and 2 bases from J, the junction contained 11 bases not matched to a gene. The CDR3 spans 17 residues. Germline assignment: CDR1 MNHNY and CDR2 SVGAGI (reference sequence).

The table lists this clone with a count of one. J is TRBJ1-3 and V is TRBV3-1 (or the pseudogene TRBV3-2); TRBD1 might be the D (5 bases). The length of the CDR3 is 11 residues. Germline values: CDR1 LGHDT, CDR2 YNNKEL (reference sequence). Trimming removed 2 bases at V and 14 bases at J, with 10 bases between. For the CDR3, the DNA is TGTGCCAGCAGCCAACGAGGGGAATTATATTTT. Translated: CASSQRGELYF.

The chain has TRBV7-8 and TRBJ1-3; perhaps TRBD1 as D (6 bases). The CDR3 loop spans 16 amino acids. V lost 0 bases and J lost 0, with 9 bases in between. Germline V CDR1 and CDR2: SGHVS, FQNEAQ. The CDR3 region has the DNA TGTGCCAGCAGCTTAGCTGGGGGACACTCTGGAAACACCATATATTTT. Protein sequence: CASSLAGGHSGNTIYF.

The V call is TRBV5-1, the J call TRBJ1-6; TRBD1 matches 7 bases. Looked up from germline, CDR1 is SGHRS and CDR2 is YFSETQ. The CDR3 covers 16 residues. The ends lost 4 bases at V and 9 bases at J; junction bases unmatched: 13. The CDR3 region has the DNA TGCGCCAGCAGCGTGGACAGGCCCTCATCCATTTCACCCCTCCACTTT. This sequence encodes CASSVDRPSSISPLHF.

CDR3 amino acids: CASSLVVGEQFF. Here the CDR3 DNA reads TGTGCCAGCAGCTTAGTGGTCGGTGAGCAGTTCTTC. The rearrangement links TRBV11-3 to TRBJ2-1; D ambiguous. Trimming cost V 1 base and J 9 bases, with 7 bases left between them. Germline V gene lookup returns CDR1 SGHNT and CDR2 YENEEA. The CDR3 covers 12 residues.

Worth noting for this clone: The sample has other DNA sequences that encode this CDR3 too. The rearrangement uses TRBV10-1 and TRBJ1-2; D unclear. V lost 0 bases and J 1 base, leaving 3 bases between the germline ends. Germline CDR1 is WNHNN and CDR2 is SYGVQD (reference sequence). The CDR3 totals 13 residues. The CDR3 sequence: CASSESLNYGYTF. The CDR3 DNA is TGCGCCAGCAGTGAGTCACTTAACTATGGCTACACCTTC.

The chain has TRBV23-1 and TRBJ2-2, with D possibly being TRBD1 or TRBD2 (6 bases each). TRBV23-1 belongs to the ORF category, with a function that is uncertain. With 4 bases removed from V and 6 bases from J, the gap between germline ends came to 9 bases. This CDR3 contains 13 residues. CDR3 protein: CASSLGGSGELFF. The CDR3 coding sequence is TGCGCCAGCAGTCTAGGGGGGTCCGGGGAGCTGTTTTTT.

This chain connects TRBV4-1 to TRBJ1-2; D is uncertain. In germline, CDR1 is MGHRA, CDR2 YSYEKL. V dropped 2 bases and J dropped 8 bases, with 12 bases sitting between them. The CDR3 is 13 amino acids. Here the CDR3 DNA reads TGCGCCAGCAGCCAACGGGAGATTGGCGGCTACACCTTC. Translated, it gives CASSQREIGGYTF.

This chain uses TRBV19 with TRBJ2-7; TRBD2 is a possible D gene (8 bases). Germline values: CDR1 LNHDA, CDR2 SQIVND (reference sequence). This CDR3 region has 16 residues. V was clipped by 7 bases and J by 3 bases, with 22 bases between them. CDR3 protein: CASTPVAGTAIYEQYF. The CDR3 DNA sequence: TGTGCCAGTACCCCCGTAGCGGGGACAGCTATCTACGAGCAGTACTTC. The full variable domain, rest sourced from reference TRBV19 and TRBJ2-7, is DGGITQSPKYLFRKEGQNVTLSCEQNLNHDAMYWYRQDPGQGLRLIYYSQIVNDFQKGDIAEGYSVSREKKESFPLTVTSAQKNPTAFYLCASTPVAGTAIYEQYFGPGTRLTVT.

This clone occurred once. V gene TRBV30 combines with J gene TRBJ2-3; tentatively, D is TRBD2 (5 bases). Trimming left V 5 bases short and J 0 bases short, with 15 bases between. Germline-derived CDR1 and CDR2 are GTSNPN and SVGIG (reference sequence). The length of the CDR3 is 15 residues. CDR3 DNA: TGTGCCTGGGATAGCGATCTTTCTAGCACAGATACGCAGTATTTT. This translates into CAWDSDLSSTDTQYF.

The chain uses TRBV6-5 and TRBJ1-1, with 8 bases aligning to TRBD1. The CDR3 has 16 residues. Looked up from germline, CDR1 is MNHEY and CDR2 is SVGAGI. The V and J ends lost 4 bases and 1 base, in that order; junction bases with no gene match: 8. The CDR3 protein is CASSSFQGTGNTEAFF. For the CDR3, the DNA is TGTGCCAGCAGTTCTTTCCAGGGGACAGGGAACACTGAAGCTTTCTTT.

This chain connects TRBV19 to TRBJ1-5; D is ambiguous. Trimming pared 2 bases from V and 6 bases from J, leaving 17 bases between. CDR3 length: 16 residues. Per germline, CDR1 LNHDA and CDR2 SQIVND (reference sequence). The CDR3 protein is CASSIPALRSGQPQHF. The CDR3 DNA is TGTGCCAGTAGTATACCGGCCCTTAGATCGGGTCAGCCCCAGCATTTT. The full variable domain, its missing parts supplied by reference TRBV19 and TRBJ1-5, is DGGITQSPKYLFRKEGQNVTLSCEQNLNHDAMYWYRQDPGQGLRLIYYSQIVNDFQKGDIAEGYSVSREKKESFPLTVTSAQKNPTAFYLCASSIPALRSGQPQHFGDGTRLSIL.

CDR3 loop: CASRVTGYSNQPQHF. The CDR3 DNA reads TGTGCCAGCAGAGTGACAGGGTATAGCAATCAGCCCCAGCATTTT. The chain recombines TRBV6-5 with TRBJ1-5; 7 bases match TRBD1. The CDR3 consists of 15 residues. The germline gives CDR1 MNHEY, CDR2 SVGAGI. J was trimmed by 0 bases and V by 6 bases; bases with no gene match: 5.

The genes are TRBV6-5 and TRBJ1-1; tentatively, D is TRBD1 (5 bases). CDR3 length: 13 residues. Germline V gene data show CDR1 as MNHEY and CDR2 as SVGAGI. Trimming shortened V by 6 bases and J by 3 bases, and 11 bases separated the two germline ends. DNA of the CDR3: TGTGCCAGCAGCTCCGGACAATACACTGAAGCTTTCTTT. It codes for CASSSGQYTEAFF.

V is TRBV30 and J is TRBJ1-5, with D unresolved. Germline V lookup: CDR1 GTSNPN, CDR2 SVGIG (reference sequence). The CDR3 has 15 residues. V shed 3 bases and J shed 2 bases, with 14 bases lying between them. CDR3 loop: CAWSLKGAGNQPQHF. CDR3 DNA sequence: TGTGCCTGGAGCCTCAAGGGTGCCGGCAATCAGCCCCAGCATTTT.

The CDR3 region is CASSDGDEKLFF. CDR3 nucleotides: TGTGCCAGCAGCGACGGAGATGAAAAACTGTTTTTT. J is TRBJ1-4 and V is TRBV7-9; no clear D. Germline-derived CDR1 and CDR2 are SEHNR and FQNEAQ (reference sequence). The CDR3 contains 12 residues. The V end was cut by 5 bases, the J end by 6 bases, with 7 bases between. The full variable domain, rest sourced from reference TRBV7-9 and TRBJ1-4, is DTGVSQNPRHKITKRGQNVTFRCDPISEHNRLYWYRQTLGQGPEFLTYFQNEAQLEKSRLLSDRFSAERPKGSFSTLEIQRTEQGDSAMYLCASSDGDEKLFFGSGTQLSVL.

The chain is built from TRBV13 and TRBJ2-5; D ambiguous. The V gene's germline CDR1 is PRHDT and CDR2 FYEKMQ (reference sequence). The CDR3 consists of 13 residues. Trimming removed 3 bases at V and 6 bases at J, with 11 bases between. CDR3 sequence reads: CASSFVGNKTQYF. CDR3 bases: TGTGCCAGCAGCTTCGTTGGGAACAAGACCCAGTACTTC.

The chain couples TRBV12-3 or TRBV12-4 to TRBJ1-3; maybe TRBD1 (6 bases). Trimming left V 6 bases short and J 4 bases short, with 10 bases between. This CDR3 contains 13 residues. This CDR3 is CASSWTEGNTIYF. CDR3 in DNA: TGTGCCAGCAGCTGGACAGAAGGAAACACCATATATTTT.

The CDR3: CASSYMMGISTDTQYF. The CDR3 nucleotides read TGTGCCAGCAGTTACATGATGGGTATTAGCACAGATACGCAGTATTTT. The chain recombines TRBV6-5 with TRBJ2-3; D uncertain. Germline-derived CDR1 and CDR2 are MNHEY and SVGAGI. This CDR3 is built from 16 residues. Trimming left V 2 bases short and J 0 bases short, with 12 bases between.

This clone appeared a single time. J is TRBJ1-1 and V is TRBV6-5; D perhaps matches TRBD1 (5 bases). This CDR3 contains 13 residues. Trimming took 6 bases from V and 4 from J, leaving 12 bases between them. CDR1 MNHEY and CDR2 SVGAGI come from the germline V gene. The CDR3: CASSRVLGTEAFF. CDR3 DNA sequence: TGTGCCAGCAGCAGGGTTCTGGGCACTGAAGCTTTCTTT.